This T cell receptor beta chain appears in the sequencing data of a study of T cell repertoires in ileal Crohn's disease. Study information: Operated complications were stricturing disease (about 60%) and penetrating disease (roughly 39%). Study observations and caveats: Mucosal expansions were suggested to be mainly CD8 T cells. Endoscopic recurrence occurred in every patient whose clonality exceeded 26.8%.

V lost 3 bases and J lost 2; bases outside the gene matches: 7. The V gene's germline CDR1 is MNHNS and CDR2 SASEGT. The CDR3 spans 16 residues. This clone was counted a single time. Its antigen is not known. Repertoires were generated with immunoSEQ multiplex PCR, while TCRdb's copy carries only in-frame clones and drops some. This sample has several thousand clones, with 74% found just once. Specimen: ileal tissue. The source is an adult with Crohn's disease. The V gene is TRBV6-1, the J gene TRBJ2-5; 9 bases match TRBD2. CDR3 nucleotides: TGTGCCAGCAGTGAGGGGGCGGGGGGGGATCAAGAGACCCAGTACTTC. It specifies CASSEGAGGDQETQYF.